The 5 T cell receptor beta chains below come from one sample, sequenced in a study of T cell clonotyping in hematopoietic cell transplantation. Here immunoSEQ multiplex PCR was the method, and the copy in TCRdb shows in-frame clones only, minus some. In the table there are roughly 13,000 clones, roughly 94% of which are singletons. The material sequenced was PBMCs, taken 30 days after allogeneic stem cell transplant. These receptor sequences come from a male patient in his sixties or seventies who had an allogeneic stem cell transplant from an unrelated donor, so the T cells may come from the graft donor. Some clones in this sample may be carry-over from other donors' samples.

J is TRBJ1-6 and V is TRBV7-8; D is uncertain. This CDR3 region has 18 residues. Trimming cost V 5 bases and J 0 bases, with 17 bases left between them. Germline assignment: CDR1 SGHVS and CDR2 FQNEAQ. This chain's CDR3 is CASSPSVPTSSYNSPLHF. The CDR3 DNA sequence: TGTGCCAGCAGCCCTAGTGTGCCTACGAGCTCCTATAATTCACCCCTCCACTTT.

The chain employs TRBV7-8 and TRBJ1-2, with D unresolved. Deletions cut 1 base from V and 2 bases from J, with 8 bases between. The germline gives CDR1 SGHVS, CDR2 FQNEAQ. This CDR3 comprises 14 residues. In DNA form, the CDR3 reads TGTGCCAGCAGCTTAGGTTCTCTCAACTATGGCTACACCTTC. Amino acid sequence: CASSLGSLNYGYTF.

The V and J genes are TRBV5-1 and TRBJ1-4; 8 positions agree with TRBD1. The germline CDR1 and CDR2 sequences are SGHRS and YFSETQ. Unmatched junction bases numbered 6, after V lost 4 bases and J lost 7 bases. The CDR3 is 14 amino acids. CDR3 DNA: TGCGCCAGCAGCCCGGGACAGGCCCGTGAAAAACTGTTTTTT. The encoded protein is CASSPGQAREKLFF. Full variable domain (rest looked up from reference TRBV5-1 and TRBJ1-4): KAGVTQTPRYLIKTRGQQVTLSCSPISGHRSVSWYQQTPGQGLQFLFEYFSETQRNKGNFPGRFSGRQFSNSRSEMNVSTLELGDSALYLCASSPGQAREKLFFGSGTQLSVL.

The chain has TRBV2 and TRBJ1-6; a possible D gene is TRBD1 (6 bases). Trimming cost V 1 base and J 7 bases, with 11 bases left between them. CDR1 and CDR2 (germline): SNHLY, FYNNEI. The CDR3 consists of 15 residues. DNA of the CDR3: TGTGCCAGCAGTGAAGTGGGGCAGGGGAATTCACCCCTCCACTTT. It translates to CASSEVGQGNSPLHF. Based on the CDR3 plus reference TRBV2 and TRBJ1-6, the full variable domain is EPEVTQTPSHQVTQMGQEVILRCVPISNHLYFYWYRQILGQKVEFLVSFYNNEISEKSEIFDDQFSVERPDGSNFTLKIRSTKLEDSAMYFCASSEVGQGNSPLHFGNGTRLTVT.

The chain combines TRBV7-8 with TRBJ2-7; D remains ambiguous. The CDR3 contains 13 residues. Germline CDR1 is SGHVS and CDR2 is FQNEAQ. With 4 bases removed from V and 2 bases from J, the gap between germline ends came to 9 bases. CDR3 loop: CASSWGNAYEQYF. The DNA for the CDR3 is TGTGCCAGCAGCTGGGGAAATGCCTACGAGCAGTACTTC.